This record covers a single T cell receptor beta chain. Its antigen remains unidentified. Libraries were prepared by immunoSEQ multiplex PCR; TCRdb keeps only in-frame clonotypes and omits some of them. This sample has 150,000 or so clones; about nine tenths occur once, and the top ten carry around 5.9%. This entry is derived from a study of T cell responses to AZD1222 COVID-19 vaccine. Study-level background: Whether given at about 4 or about 12 weeks, second doses were pooled.

Study findings and constraints: There were mostly white British donors and more females than males, and clonal diversity was possibly underestimated. Spike was spanned by vaccine-associated CD4 TCRs, with dominance at 160-218 and 743-854. Just 5 to 7 AZD1222 recipients were seropositive at baseline.

In germline, CDR1 is MDHEN, CDR2 SYDVKM. The CDR3 is made up of 16 amino acids. Trimming cost V 5 bases and J 2 bases; bases outside gene matches: 9. Sequencing was performed on peripheral blood, taken on day 0 of AZD1222 vaccination. V gene TRBV28 combines with J gene TRBJ1-5; 7 positions agree with TRBD1. This receptor was obtained from an adult in good health. The CDR3 region is CASSSTGAVGNQPQHF. CDR3 coding DNA: TGTGCCAGCAGTAGCACAGGGGCAGTAGGCAATCAGCCCCAGCATTTT.